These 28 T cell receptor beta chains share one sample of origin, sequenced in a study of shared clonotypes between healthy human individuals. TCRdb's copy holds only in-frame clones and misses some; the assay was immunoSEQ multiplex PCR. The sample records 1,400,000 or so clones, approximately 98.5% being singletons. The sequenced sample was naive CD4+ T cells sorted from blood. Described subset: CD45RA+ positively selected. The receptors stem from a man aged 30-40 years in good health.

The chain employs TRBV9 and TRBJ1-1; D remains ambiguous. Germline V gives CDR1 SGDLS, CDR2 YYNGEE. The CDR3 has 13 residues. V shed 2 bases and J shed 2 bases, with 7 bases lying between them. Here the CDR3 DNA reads TGTGCCAGCAGCGTGAGCCGTAACACTGAAGCTTTCTTT. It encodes CASSVSRNTEAFF. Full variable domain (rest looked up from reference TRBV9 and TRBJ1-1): DSGVTQTPKHLITATGQRVTLRCSPRSGDLSVYWYQQSLDQGLQFLIQYYNGEERAKGNILERFSAQQFPDLHSELNLSSLELGDSALYFCASSVSRNTEAFFGQGTRLTVV.

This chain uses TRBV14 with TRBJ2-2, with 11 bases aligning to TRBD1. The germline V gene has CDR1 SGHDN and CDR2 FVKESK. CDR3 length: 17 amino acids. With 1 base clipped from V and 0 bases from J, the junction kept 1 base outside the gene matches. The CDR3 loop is CASSQGTGGANTGELFF. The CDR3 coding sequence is TGTGCCAGCAGCCAAGGGACAGGGGGCGCGAACACCGGGGAGCTGTTTTTT.

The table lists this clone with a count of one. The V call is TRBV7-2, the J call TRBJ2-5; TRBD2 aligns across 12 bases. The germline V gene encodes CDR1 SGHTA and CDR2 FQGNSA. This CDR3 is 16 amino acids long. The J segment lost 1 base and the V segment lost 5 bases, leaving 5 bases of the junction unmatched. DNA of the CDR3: TGTGCCAGCAGCCTGACTAGCGGGAGATCCCAAGAGACCCAGTACTTC. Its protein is CASSLTSGRSQETQYF.

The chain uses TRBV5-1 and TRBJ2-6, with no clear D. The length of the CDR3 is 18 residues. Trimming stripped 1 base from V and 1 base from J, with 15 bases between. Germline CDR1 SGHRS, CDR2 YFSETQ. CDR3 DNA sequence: TGCGCCAGCAGCTTGTTAGCCGTCAGCAGATCTGGGGCCAACGTCCTGACTTTC. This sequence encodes CASSLLAVSRSGANVLTF.

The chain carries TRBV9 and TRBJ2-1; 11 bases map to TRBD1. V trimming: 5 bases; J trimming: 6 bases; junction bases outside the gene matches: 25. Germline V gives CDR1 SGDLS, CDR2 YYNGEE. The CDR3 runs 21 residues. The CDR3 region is CASSSMGRDRGTVAGANEQFF. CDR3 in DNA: TGTGCCAGCAGTTCGATGGGTCGGGACAGGGGGACCGTAGCGGGCGCCAATGAGCAGTTCTTC.

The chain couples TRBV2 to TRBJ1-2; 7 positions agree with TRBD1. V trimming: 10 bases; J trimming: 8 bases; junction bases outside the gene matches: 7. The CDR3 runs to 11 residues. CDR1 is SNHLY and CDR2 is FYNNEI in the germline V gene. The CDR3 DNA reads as TGTGCCAACGGACAGGTCCCCGGCTACACCTTC. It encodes CANGQVPGYTF.

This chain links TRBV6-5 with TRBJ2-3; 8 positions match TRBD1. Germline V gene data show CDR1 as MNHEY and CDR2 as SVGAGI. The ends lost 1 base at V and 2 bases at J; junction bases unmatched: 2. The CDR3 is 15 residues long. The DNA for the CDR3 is TGTGCCAGCAGTTACTGGGGACAGGACACAGATACGCAGTATTTT. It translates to CASSYWGQDTDTQYF.

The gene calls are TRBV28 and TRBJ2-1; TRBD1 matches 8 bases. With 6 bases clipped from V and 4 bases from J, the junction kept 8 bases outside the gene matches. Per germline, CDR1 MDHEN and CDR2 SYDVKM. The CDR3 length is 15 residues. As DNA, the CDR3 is TGTGCCAGCAGCATGGGACAGGCCTCATACAATGAGCAGTTCTTC. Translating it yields CASSMGQASYNEQFF.

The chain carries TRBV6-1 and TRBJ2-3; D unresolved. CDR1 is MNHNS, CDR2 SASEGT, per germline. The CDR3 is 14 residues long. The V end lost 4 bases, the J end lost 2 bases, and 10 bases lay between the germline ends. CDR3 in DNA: TGTGCCAGCAGTGTCAGTCAGGTCACAGATACGCAGTATTTT. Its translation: CASSVSQVTDTQYF.

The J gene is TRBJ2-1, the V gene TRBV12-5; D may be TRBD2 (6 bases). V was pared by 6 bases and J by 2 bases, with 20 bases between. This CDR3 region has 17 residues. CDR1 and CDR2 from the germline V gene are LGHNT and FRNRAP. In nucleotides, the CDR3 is TGTGCTAGTGGGGTAAATTTAGTAGCGGACCCCTACAATGAGCAGTTCTTC. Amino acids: CASGVNLVADPYNEQFF.

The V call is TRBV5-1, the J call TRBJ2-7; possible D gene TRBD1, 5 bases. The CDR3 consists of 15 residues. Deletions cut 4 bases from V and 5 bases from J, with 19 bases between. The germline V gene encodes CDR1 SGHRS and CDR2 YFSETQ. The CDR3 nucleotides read TGCGCCAGCAGCCCCTCGCCGTCAGGGTTCGACGAGCAGTACTTC. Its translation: CASSPSPSGFDEQYF.

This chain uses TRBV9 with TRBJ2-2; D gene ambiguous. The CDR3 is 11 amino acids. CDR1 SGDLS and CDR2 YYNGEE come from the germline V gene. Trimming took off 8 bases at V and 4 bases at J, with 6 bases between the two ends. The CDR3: CASGSTGELFF. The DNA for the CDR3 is TGTGCCAGTGGTTCCACCGGGGAGCTGTTTTTT.

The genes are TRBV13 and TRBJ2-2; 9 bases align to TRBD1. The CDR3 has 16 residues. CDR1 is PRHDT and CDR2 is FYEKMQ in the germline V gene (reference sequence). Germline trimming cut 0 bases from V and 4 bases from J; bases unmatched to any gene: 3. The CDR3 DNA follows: TGTGCCAGCAGCTTAGGTGTGGGACAGGGCACCGGGGAGCTGTTTTTT. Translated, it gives CASSLGVGQGTGELFF. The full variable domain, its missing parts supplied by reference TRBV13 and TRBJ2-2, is AAGVIQSPRHLIKEKRETATLKCYPIPRHDTVYWYQQGPGQDPQFLISFYEKMQSDKGSIPDRFSAQQFSDYHSELNMSSLELGDSALYFCASSLGVGQGTGELFFGEGSRLTVL.

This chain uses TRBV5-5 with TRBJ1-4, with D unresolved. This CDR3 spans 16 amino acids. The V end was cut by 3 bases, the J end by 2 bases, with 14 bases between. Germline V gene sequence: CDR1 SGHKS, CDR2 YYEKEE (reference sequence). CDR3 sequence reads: CASSWGFGTTNEKLFF. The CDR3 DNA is TGTGCCAGCAGCTGGGGTTTTGGCACCACTAATGAAAAACTGTTTTTT. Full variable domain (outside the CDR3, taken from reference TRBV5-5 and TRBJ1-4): DAGVTQSPTHLIKTRGQQVTLRCSPISGHKSVSWYQQVLGQGPQFIFQYYEKEERGRGNFPDRFSARQFPNYSSELNVNALLLGDSALYLCASSWGFGTTNEKLFFGSGTQLSVL.

The CDR3 loop is CASREGTVPSYEQYF. The CDR3 DNA follows: TGTGCCAGCAGGGAGGGGACAGTTCCCTCCTACGAGCAGTACTTC. The chain combines TRBV28 with TRBJ2-7, with D perhaps TRBD1 (7 bases). The CDR3 has 15 amino acids. Germline V lookup: CDR1 MDHEN, CDR2 SYDVKM. Trimming took 6 bases from V and 0 from J, leaving 15 bases between them.

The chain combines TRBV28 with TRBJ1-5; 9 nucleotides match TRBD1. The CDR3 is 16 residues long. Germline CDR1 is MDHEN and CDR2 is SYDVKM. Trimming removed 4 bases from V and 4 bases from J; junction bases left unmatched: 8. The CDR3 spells CASSSRRGQGNQPQHF. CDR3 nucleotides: TGTGCCAGCAGTTCAAGACGAGGACAGGGGAATCAGCCCCAGCATTTT.

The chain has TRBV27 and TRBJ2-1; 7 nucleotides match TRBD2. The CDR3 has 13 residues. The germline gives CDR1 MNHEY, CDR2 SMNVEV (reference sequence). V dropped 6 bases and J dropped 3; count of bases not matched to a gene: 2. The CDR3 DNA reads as TGTGCCAGCAGCCGGGACTACTACAATGAGCAGTTCTTC. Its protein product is CASSRDYYNEQFF.

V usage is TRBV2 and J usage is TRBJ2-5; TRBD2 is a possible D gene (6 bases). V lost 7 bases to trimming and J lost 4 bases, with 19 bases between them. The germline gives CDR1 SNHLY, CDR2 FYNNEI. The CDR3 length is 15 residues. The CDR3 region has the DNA TGTGCCAGCACGGAGGGTACGACCCGCGGAGAGACCCAGTACTTC. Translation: CASTEGTTRGETQYF.

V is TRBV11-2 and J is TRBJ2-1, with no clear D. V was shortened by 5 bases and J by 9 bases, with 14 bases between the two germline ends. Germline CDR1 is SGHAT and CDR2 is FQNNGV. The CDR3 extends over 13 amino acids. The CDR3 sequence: CASSQVWSGEQFF. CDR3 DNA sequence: TGTGCCAGCAGCCAAGTCTGGAGTGGTGAGCAGTTCTTC.

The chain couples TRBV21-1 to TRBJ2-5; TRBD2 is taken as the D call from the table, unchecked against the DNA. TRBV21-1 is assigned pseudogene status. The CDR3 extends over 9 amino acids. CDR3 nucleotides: TGTGCCAGCAGCGACCCGGGGTACTTC. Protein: CASSDPGYF.

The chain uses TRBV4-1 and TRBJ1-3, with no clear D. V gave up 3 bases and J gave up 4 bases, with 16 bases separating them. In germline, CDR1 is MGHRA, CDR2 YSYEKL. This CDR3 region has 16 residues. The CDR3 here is CASSQPGREVGNTIYF. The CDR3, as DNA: TGCGCCAGCAGCCAGCCCGGGCGTGAAGTCGGAAACACCATATATTTT.

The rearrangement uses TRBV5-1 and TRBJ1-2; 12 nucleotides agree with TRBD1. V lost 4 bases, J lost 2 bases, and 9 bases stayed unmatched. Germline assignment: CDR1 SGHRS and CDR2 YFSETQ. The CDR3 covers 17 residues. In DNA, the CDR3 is TGCGCCAGCAGCCGCCTGGGACAGGGGGCGCCCAACTATGGCTACACCTTC. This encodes CASSRLGQGAPNYGYTF.

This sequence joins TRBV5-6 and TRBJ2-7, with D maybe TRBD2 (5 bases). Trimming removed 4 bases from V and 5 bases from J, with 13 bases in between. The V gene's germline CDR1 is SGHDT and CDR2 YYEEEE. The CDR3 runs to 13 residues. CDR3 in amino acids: CASSPSSRHEQYF. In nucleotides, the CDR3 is TGTGCCAGCAGCCCTTCTAGCCGGCACGAGCAGTACTTC.

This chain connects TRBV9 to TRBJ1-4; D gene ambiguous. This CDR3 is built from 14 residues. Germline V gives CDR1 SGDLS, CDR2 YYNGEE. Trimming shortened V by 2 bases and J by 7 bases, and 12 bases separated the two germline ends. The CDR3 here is CASSVGVVAEKLFF. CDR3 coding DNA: TGTGCCAGCAGCGTTGGGGTGGTGGCTGAAAAACTGTTTTTT.

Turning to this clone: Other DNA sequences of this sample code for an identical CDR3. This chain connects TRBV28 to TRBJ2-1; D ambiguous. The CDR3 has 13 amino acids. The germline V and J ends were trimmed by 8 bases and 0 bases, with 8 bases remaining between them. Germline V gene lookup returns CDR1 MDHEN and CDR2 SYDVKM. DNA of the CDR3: TGTGCCAGCGGCCTAAGCTCCTACAATGAGCAGTTCTTC. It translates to CASGLSSYNEQFF.

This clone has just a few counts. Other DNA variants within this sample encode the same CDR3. The CDR3 loop is CASSQEGRGYEQYF. For the CDR3, the DNA is TGCGCCAGCAGCCAAGAGGGCAGGGGCTACGAGCAGTACTTC. The J gene is TRBJ2-7, the V gene TRBV4-3; the D gene is possibly TRBD1 (6 bases). V dropped 0 bases and J dropped 3 bases, with 9 bases sitting between them. Germline V gene data show CDR1 as LGHNA and CDR2 as YSLEER. The CDR3 is 14 residues long.

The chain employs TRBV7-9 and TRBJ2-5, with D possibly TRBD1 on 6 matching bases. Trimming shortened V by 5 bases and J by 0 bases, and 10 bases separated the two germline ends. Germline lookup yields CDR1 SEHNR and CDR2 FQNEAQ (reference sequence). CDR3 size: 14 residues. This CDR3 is CASSRTEYQETQYF. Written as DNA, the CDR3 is TGTGCCAGCAGCCGGACAGAGTACCAAGAGACCCAGTACTTC.

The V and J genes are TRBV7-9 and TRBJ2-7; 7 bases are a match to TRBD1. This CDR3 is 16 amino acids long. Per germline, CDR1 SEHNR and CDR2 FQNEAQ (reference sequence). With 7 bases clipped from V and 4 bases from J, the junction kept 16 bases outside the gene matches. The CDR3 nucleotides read TGTGCCAGCAACCGAGTAGAGGGGGCTGGGGGATACGAGCAGTACTTC. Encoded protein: CASNRVEGAGGYEQYF.